This TCR beta chain is drawn from a study of blood T cell repertoires in COVID-19. V dropped 7 bases and J dropped 5; count of bases not matched to a gene: 5. The germline gives CDR1 MNHEY, CDR2 SVGAGI. The length of the CDR3 is 13 residues. Original processing methods: Amplification of reference gene primers was used by the study to estimate nucleated cell counts. Profiling relied on immunoSEQ multiplex PCR, and the TCRdb table lists in-frame clones only, not all of them. The D gene and trimming were derived from the DNA, and the V and J assignments and clone size from that table. The data contain some 170,000 clones, 70% to 80% of them singletons. This clone was found once.

The sequencing input was peripheral blood. This TCR came from a man in his 60s with acute or convalescent COVID-19. The chain employs TRBV6-5 and TRBJ1-1; 9 bases align to TRBD1. Here the CDR3 reads CASTRTGVTEAFF. The CDR3 region has the DNA TGTGCCAGCACCCGGACAGGGGTAACTGAAGCTTTCTTT.